The 23 T cell receptor beta chains listed next were all sequenced from one sample in a study of T cells in Graves' hyperthyroidism and ophthalmopathy. The CDR3 regions of TCR beta were amplified from RNA transcripts. First-round RT-PCR with HTBI primers amplified the TCR CDR3 region. TCRdb reprocessed the multiplex PCR reads with MiXCR, giving one entry per CDR3 protein. The data contain 330,000 or so distinct CDR3 sequences, 15% to 20% of them singletons. The sequenced material came from blood. These receptors all stem from a man between 50 and 59 years old with Graves' ophthalmopathy.

This clonotype has only a few counts. The chain combines TRBV7-9 with TRBJ1-1; no definite D call. This CDR3 has 13 residues. V shed 0 bases and J shed 7 bases, with 9 bases lying between them. Germline assignment: CDR1 SEHNR and CDR2 FQNEAQ (reference sequence). CDR3 bases: TGTGCCAGCAGCTTAGCGAACAGTGTTGAAGCTTTCTTT. This codes for CASSLANSVEAFF.

This clonotype was counted at least ten times. J is TRBJ2-6 and V is TRBV2, with 9 positions matching TRBD1. Per germline, CDR1 SNHLY and CDR2 FYNNEI. With V trimmed by 6 bases and J by 3 bases, 6 bases remained unmatched. There are 16 residues in the CDR3. In DNA, the CDR3 is TGTGCCAGCAGCTACAGGGGGCGCGGTGGGGCCAACGTCCTGACTTTC. This encodes CASSYRGRGGANVLTF.

This clonotype was detected only a few times. The chain uses TRBV28 and TRBJ1-2; D is possibly TRBD1 (5 bases). This CDR3 region has 12 residues. V was shortened by 11 bases and J by 3 bases, with 13 bases between the two germline ends. Germline loops: CDR1 MDHEN, CDR2 SYDVKM. In nucleotides, the CDR3 is TGTGCCGGGTGGGACGGCTACTATGGCTACACCTTC. As protein: CAGWDGYYGYTF.

This chain links TRBV9 with TRBJ2-2; possible D gene TRBD2, 7 bases. CDR1 and CDR2 (germline): SGDLS, YYNGEE. Trimming pared 4 bases from V and 6 bases from J, leaving 19 bases between. This CDR3 comprises 16 residues. CDR3 in amino acids: CASSPRGPLIPGELFF. Written as DNA, the CDR3 is TGTGCCAGCAGCCCGCGGGGGCCGCTTATCCCCGGGGAGCTGTTTTTT.

The sample holds a few counts of this clonotype. The J gene is TRBJ2-5, the V gene TRBV27; 9 positions agree with TRBD1. Germline lookup yields CDR1 MNHEY and CDR2 SMNVEV (reference sequence). Trimming at V came to 6 bases and at J to 4 bases, leaving 9 bases not matched to a gene. The CDR3 covers 15 residues. As DNA, the CDR3 is TGTGCCAGCAGCCCGGGACAGGGATTCGGAGAGACCCAGTACTTC. As protein: CASSPGQGFGETQYF.

At least ten counts were recorded for this clonotype. The CDR3 coding sequence is TGTGCCAGCAGCTTATACAGGGGAAATTTTGGCTACACCTTC. Encoded protein: CASSLYRGNFGYTF. The V and J genes are TRBV7-2 and TRBJ1-2; TRBD1 aligns across 7 bases. The length of the CDR3 is 14 residues. V trimming: 2 bases; J trimming: 7 bases; junction bases outside the gene matches: 7. Germline loops: CDR1 SGHTA, CDR2 FQGNSA.

A few counts support this clonotype. J is TRBJ2-7 and V is TRBV28; D unclear. This CDR3 region has 13 residues. The V end lost 4 bases, the J end lost 3 bases, and 10 bases lay between the germline ends. Germline values: CDR1 MDHEN, CDR2 SYDVKM. The CDR3 protein is CASSSLNSYEQYF. The CDR3 DNA reads as TGTGCCAGCAGTTCATTAAACAGCTACGAGCAGTACTTC.

This clonotype was seen many times. The chain links TRBV12-3 or TRBV12-4 to TRBJ2-1; the match to TRBD1 covers 8 bases. This CDR3 contains 15 residues. The V and J ends lost 5 bases and 10 bases, in that order; junction bases with no gene match: 13. The CDR3 here is CASSPRDRIGHEQFF. The DNA for the CDR3 is TGTGCCAGCAGTCCCCGGGACAGGATAGGCCACGAGCAGTTCTTC.

This clonotype was detected only a few times. This chain joins TRBV7-6 and TRBJ2-1; 7 nucleotides line up with TRBD1. The CDR3 is made up of 15 amino acids. V lost 1 base and J lost 4; bases outside the gene matches: 4. Germline CDR1 and CDR2: SGHVS and FNYEAQ. The CDR3 reads CASSLGGQDYNEQFF. CDR3 in DNA: TGTGCCAGCAGCTTAGGTGGACAGGATTACAATGAGCAGTTCTTC.

V and J are TRBV2 and TRBJ1-2; TRBD1 agrees at 7 bases. Germline trimming cut 6 bases from V and 1 base from J; bases unmatched to any gene: 8. In germline, CDR1 is SNHLY, CDR2 FYNNEI. CDR3 length: 15 amino acids. Here the CDR3 reads CASSEGQNLNYGYTF. CDR3 DNA sequence: TGTGCCAGCAGCGAGGGACAGAACCTTAACTATGGCTACACCTTC.

This clonotype was detected ten times or more. The V call is TRBV30, the J call TRBJ2-3; no firm D call. Per the germline V gene, CDR1 is GTSNPN and CDR2 is SVGIG (reference sequence). Trimming cost V 1 base and J 2 bases, with 10 bases left between them. The CDR3 is 14 residues long. The CDR3 sequence is CAWSGRTYTDTQYF. In DNA form, the CDR3 reads TGTGCCTGGAGTGGCAGGACGTACACAGATACGCAGTATTTT.

There are many counts of this clonotype. This chain's CDR3 is CASSRQGGIQYF. DNA for the CDR3: TGTGCCAGCAGTAGGCAGGGAGGGATTCAGTACTTC. The V and J genes are TRBV28 and TRBJ2-4, with 7 bases matching TRBD2. Germline values: CDR1 MDHEN, CDR2 SYDVKM. J was trimmed by 10 bases and V by 5 bases; bases with no gene match: 5. The CDR3 runs 12 residues.

This clonotype was detected a few times. The V and J genes are TRBV20-1 and TRBJ2-2, with D uncertain. The CDR3 is 13 amino acids. V shed 4 bases and J shed 0 bases, with 6 bases lying between them. Germline CDR1 is DFQATT and CDR2 is SNEGSKA (reference sequence). The DNA for the CDR3 is TGCAGTGCTAACACAGCGAACACCGGGGAGCTGTTTTTT. Protein product: CSANTANTGELFF.

Of note for this clonotype: This sequence may be a read error, since a much larger clone differs from it by one base. The DNA of the CDR3 is TGTGCCAGCAGCCCCCACGCGGACCCCCCCTACAATGAGCAGCTCTTC. Amino acids: CASSPHADPPYNEQLF. This chain connects TRBV3-1 to TRBJ2-1, with D uncertain. The CDR3 totals 16 residues. Germline V gene data show CDR1 as LGHDT and CDR2 as YNNKEL (reference sequence).

A word on this clonotype: Compared with germline, one end of the junction differs, possibly owing to a read error. The chain has TRBV7-7 and TRBJ2-2; D assignment may be TRBD1 or TRBD2 (5 bases each). This CDR3 region has 15 residues. Per the germline V gene, CDR1 is SSHAT and CDR2 is FNYEAQ (reference sequence). CDR3: CASSPRGDRTGELFF. CDR3 in DNA: TGTGCTAGCAGCCCCCGTGGGGACCGGACCGGGGAGCTGTTTTTT.

This clonotype has a handful of counts. The J gene is TRBJ1-1, the V gene TRBV29-1; tentatively, D is TRBD1 (6 bases). Trimming took off 7 bases at V and 1 base at J, with 13 bases between the two ends. The CDR3 contains 13 residues. Germline-derived CDR1 and CDR2 are SQVTM and ANQGSEA. The CDR3 nucleotides are TGCAGCGGTTGGGGGCGGACGAACACTGAAGCTTTCTTT. Amino acid sequence: CSGWGRTNTEAFF. The full variable domain, in which reference TRBV29-1 and TRBJ1-1 provide the parts outside the CDR3, is SAVISQKPSRDICQRGTSLTIQCQVDSQVTMMFWYRQQPGQSLTLIATANQGSEATYESGFVIDKFPISRPNLTFSTLTVSNMSPEDSSIYLCSGWGRTNTEAFFGQGTRLTVV.

This clonotype was found a few times. The chain links TRBV7-3 to TRBJ2-3; 8 bases agree with TRBD2. V gave up 2 bases and J gave up 3 bases; unmatched junction bases: 7. The CDR3 consists of 16 residues. The germline V gene has CDR1 SGHTA and CDR2 FQGTGA. The CDR3 is CASSLQSGGGTDTQYF. CDR3 sequence (DNA): TGTGCCAGCAGCTTACAGAGCGGGGGAGGTACAGATACGCAGTATTTT. The variable domain in full, completed from reference TRBV7-3 and TRBJ2-3, reads GAGVSQTPSNKVTEKGKYVELRCDPISGHTALYWYRQSLGQGPEFLIYFQGTGAADDSGLPNDRFFAVRPEGSVSTLKIQRTERGDSAVYLCASSLQSGGGTDTQYFGPGTRLTVL.

The V and J genes are TRBV2 and TRBJ2-7, with TRBD2 matching over 10 bases. V was pared by 6 bases and J by 1 base, with 3 bases of the junction left unmatched. The CDR3 covers 14 residues. From germline, CDR1 is SNHLY and CDR2 FYNNEI. The CDR3 loop is CASRPSGRSYEQYF. CDR3 bases: TGTGCCAGCAGGCCTAGCGGGAGATCCTACGAGCAGTACTTC.

This clonotype was counted a few times. The chain links TRBV20-1 to TRBJ2-1; 7 nucleotides agree with TRBD2. The CDR3 extends over 14 amino acids. Trimming removed 6 bases from V and 6 bases from J; junction bases left unmatched: 11. Germline CDR1 reads DFQATT; CDR2 reads SNEGSKA (reference sequence). The CDR3 is CSATGGGGRNEQFF. The CDR3 DNA reads TGCAGTGCGACTGGGGGGGGAGGGCGCAATGAGCAGTTCTTC.

On this clonotype itself: A read error may explain this, as a much larger clone is one base away. The chain links TRBV12-3 or TRBV12-4 to TRBJ1-1, with D maybe TRBD1 (6 bases). Trimming removed 3 bases from V and 4 bases from J, with 12 bases in between. This CDR3 is 14 amino acids long. The CDR3 here is CASSLAGEGTEAFF. CDR3 DNA sequence: TGTGCCAGCAGTTTGGCAGGGGAAGGCACTGAAGCTTTCTTT.

This clonotype was counted at least ten times. The chain is built from TRBV6-5 and TRBJ2-7; D is possibly TRBD1 (6 bases). Looked up from germline, CDR1 is MNHEY and CDR2 is SVGAGI. Trimming shortened V by 0 bases and J by 0 bases, and 6 bases separated the two germline ends. The CDR3 has 14 residues. CDR3: CASSYSDSSYEQYF. The DNA for the CDR3 is TGTGCCAGCAGTTACTCGGACAGCTCCTACGAGCAGTACTTC.

This clonotype was counted between two and nine times. The rearrangement links TRBV5-5 to TRBJ2-3; D remains ambiguous. V dropped 3 bases and J dropped 4 bases, with 9 bases sitting between them. Per the germline V gene, CDR1 is SGHKS and CDR2 is YYEKEE (reference sequence). The CDR3 is made up of 13 amino acids. In nucleotides, the CDR3 is TGTGCCAGCAGCTCTCTCGGCCCAGATACGCAGTATTTT. It translates to CASSSLGPDTQYF.

This clonotype was observed a few times. The chain is built from TRBV7-6 and TRBJ2-3; 9 bases match TRBD2. The germline gives CDR1 SGHVS, CDR2 FNYEAQ. The V gene end was trimmed by 5 bases and the J gene end by 9 bases; junction bases not matched to a gene: 9. The length of the CDR3 is 14 residues. CDR3: CASSVSGRPETQYF. CDR3 bases: TGTGCCAGCAGCGTTAGCGGGAGACCGGAGACGCAGTATTTT.